Sequencing of this T cell receptor beta chain was carried out in a study of cytomegalovirus exposure and HLA in healthy donors. Study findings and constraints: Investigators reported some 150 TCR beta chains as tied to cytomegalovirus.

Details on this clone: The antigen is not known.

Trimming removed 8 bases from V and 4 bases from J; junction bases left unmatched: 11. Germline V CDR1 and CDR2: SNHLY, FYNNEI. The CDR3 extends over 17 amino acids. PCR amplification relied on 60 Vbeta primers (plus 13 Jbeta primers). Measured with immunoSEQ multiplex PCR; TCRdb has only the in-frame clones, and not every one. Here the sample spans around 160,000 clones, more than 65% being singletons. The TCR sequence derives from a man between 18 and 35 years old in good health and CMV-seropositive. The sequenced sample consisted of PBMCs. This rearrangement joins TRBV2 to TRBJ2-1; 13 bases align to TRBD2. The CDR3 region has the DNA TGTGCCAGCGGCGGACTAGCGGGAGCCGAACTATACAATGAGCAGTTCTTC. It translates to CASGGLAGAELYNEQFF.